The 20 T cell receptor beta chains given below trace back to one sample, sequenced in a study of T cell responses to AZD1222 COVID-19 vaccine. Sequenced by immunoSEQ multiplex PCR; TCRdb stores in-frame clones only, minus some. In the table there are roughly 130,000 clones, about 93% of which are singletons. The sequencing here drew on peripheral blood, taken on day 0 of AZD1222 vaccination. All receptors derive from an adult in good health.

The chain recombines TRBV15 with TRBJ2-1; 7 bases agree with TRBD2. The germline V gene has CDR1 LNHNV and CDR2 YYDKDF (reference sequence). This CDR3 has 18 amino acids. The V gene end was trimmed by 5 bases and the J gene end by 3 bases; junction bases not matched to a gene: 16. The CDR3 reads CATSHPQSGGRDYNEQFF. DNA for the CDR3: TGTGCCACCAGCCATCCTCAATCCGGCGGGAGAGACTACAATGAGCAGTTCTTC.

The V call is TRBV18, the J call TRBJ1-1; TRBD1 matches 7 bases. CDR1 is KGHSH and CDR2 is LQKENI in the germline V gene. CDR3 length equals 15 residues. The J segment lost 0 bases and the V segment lost 4 bases, leaving 5 bases of the junction unmatched. CDR3 sequence: CASSRVGQVNTEAFF. The CDR3 bases are TGTGCCAGCTCACGAGTCGGACAGGTGAACACTGAAGCTTTCTTT. Full variable domain (remainder filled in from reference TRBV18 and TRBJ1-1): NAGVMQNPRHLVRRRGQEARLRCSPMKGHSHVYWYRQLPEEGLKFMVYLQKENIIDESGMPKERFSAEFPKEGPSILRIQQVVRGDSAAYFCASSRVGQVNTEAFFGQGTRLTVV.

The chain employs TRBV6-2 or TRBV6-3 and TRBJ1-2; D is ambiguous. The CDR3 totals 15 residues. Germline V lookup: CDR1 MNHEY, CDR2 SVGEGT. Trimming took 2 bases from V and 6 from J, leaving 16 bases between them. CDR3 nucleotide sequence: TGTGCCAGCAGTTACGGTTCGTCAACAGCGGATGGCTACACCTTC. Amino acids: CASSYGSSTADGYTF.

This clone was counted a single time. The chain recombines TRBV6-5 with TRBJ2-7; maybe TRBD2 (6 bases). CDR3 length: 12 residues. With 7 bases removed from V and 5 bases from J, the gap between germline ends came to 12 bases. Germline V CDR1 and CDR2: MNHEY, SVGAGI. CDR3 coding DNA: TGTGCCAGCACCCTGGGGGGTCACGAGCAGTACTTC. This sequence encodes CASTLGGHEQYF.

This clone was seen once. V and J are TRBV28 and TRBJ2-3; possible D gene TRBD1, 5 bases. The CDR3 length is 15 residues. The germline CDR1 and CDR2 sequences are MDHEN and SYDVKM. The germline V and J ends were trimmed by 0 bases and 3 bases, with 10 bases remaining between them. In DNA form, the CDR3 reads TGTGCCAGCAGTTTATGGGGCAAGGGGACAGATACGCAGTATTTT. Its translation: CASSLWGKGTDTQYF.

The chain carries TRBV2 and TRBJ2-3; 9 nucleotides line up with TRBD2. V shed 6 bases and J 3 bases; nucleotides not matched to a gene: 10. This CDR3 is 16 amino acids long. Germline loops: CDR1 SNHLY, CDR2 FYNNEI. CDR3 in DNA: TGTGCCAGCAGGGGGCTAGCGGGAAAAATGACAGATACGCAGTATTTT. Amino acid sequence: CASRGLAGKMTDTQYF.

V is TRBV4-1 and J is TRBJ1-2; possible D gene TRBD1, 6 bases. The ends were cut back, 1 base at V and 7 bases at J, with 16 bases in the middle. The CDR3 is 15 residues long. From germline, CDR1 is MGHRA and CDR2 YSYEKL. Written as DNA, the CDR3 is TGCGCCAGCAGCCAAGTGGCCGGACAGTCTAGTGGCTACACCTTC. Encoded protein: CASSQVAGQSSGYTF.

The genes are TRBV6-6 and TRBJ2-3, with 10 bases matching TRBD2. Germline CDR1 is MNHNY and CDR2 is SVGAGI (reference sequence). CDR3 length: 15 amino acids. Unmatched junction bases numbered 2, after V lost 4 bases and J lost 1 base. The CDR3 DNA is TGTGCCAGCAGTTCCGGGACTAGCGGCACAGATACGCAGTATTTT. Its translation: CASSSGTSGTDTQYF.

V and J are TRBV30 and TRBJ2-7; D remains unclear. Germline V gene lookup returns CDR1 GTSNPN and CDR2 SVGIG (reference sequence). Trimming cost V 0 bases and J 4 bases, with 4 bases left between them. The CDR3 runs 11 residues. Written as DNA, the CDR3 is TGTGCCTGGAGTGTGCGATACGAGCAGTACTTC. It codes for CAWSVRYEQYF.

The J gene is TRBJ2-7, the V gene TRBV28, with D uncertain. The CDR3 covers 12 residues. Germline CDR1 and CDR2: MDHEN and SYDVKM. The V and J ends lost 7 bases and 6 bases respectively, with 13 bases between them. CDR3: CASTRVDAEQYF. CDR3 DNA sequence: TGTGCCAGCACCCGAGTAGACGCCGAGCAGTACTTC.

This chain links TRBV4-1 with TRBJ2-1, with no clear D. The germline CDR1 and CDR2 sequences are MGHRA and YSYEKL. V dropped 0 bases and J dropped 1 base, with 7 bases sitting between them. This CDR3 spans 15 amino acids. CDR3 region: CASSQDRTSYNEQFF. The CDR3 nucleotides are TGCGCCAGCAGCCAAGATAGGACGTCCTACAATGAGCAGTTCTTC.

The V and J genes are TRBV9 and TRBJ1-3, with D unclear. Germline V lookup: CDR1 SGDLS, CDR2 YYNGEE. Trimming stripped 3 bases from V and 0 bases from J, with 4 bases between. The CDR3 has 13 residues. The DNA of the CDR3 is TGTGCCAGCAGCGGGACCTCTGGAAACACCATATATTTT. It encodes CASSGTSGNTIYF.

This chain links TRBV27 with TRBJ1-6; 9 nucleotides match TRBD1. The V and J ends lost 8 bases and 10 bases, in that order; junction bases with no gene match: 9. CDR3 length: 14 residues. Germline CDR1 MNHEY, CDR2 SMNVEV (reference sequence). CDR3 region: CASGSGTGTSPLHF. The CDR3 coding sequence is TGTGCCAGCGGATCGGGGACAGGGACGTCACCCCTCCACTTT.

The V and J genes are TRBV18 and TRBJ1-6; 8 bases fit TRBD1. Germline lookup yields CDR1 KGHSH and CDR2 LQKENI. V lost 8 bases, J lost 4 bases, and 10 bases stayed unmatched. The CDR3 has 16 amino acids. In DNA form, the CDR3 reads TGTGCCAGCGCCATTCAGGGGGCCGGGTATAATTCACCCCTCCACTTT. This codes for CASAIQGAGYNSPLHF.

V is TRBV4-3 and J is TRBJ2-1; 9 bases are a match to TRBD1. J lost 4 bases, V lost 6 bases, and 13 bases had no gene match. CDR3 length: 17 amino acids. Germline V gives CDR1 LGHNA, CDR2 YSLEER. The CDR3 coding sequence is TGCGCCAGCAGTCGGGACAGGGCGGTCGAATATTACAATGAGCAGTTCTTC. Translated: CASSRDRAVEYYNEQFF.

The rearrangement uses TRBV5-1 and TRBJ2-1; D unclear. The CDR3 has 11 amino acids. The germline V gene has CDR1 SGHRS and CDR2 YFSETQ. The ends were cut back, 4 bases at V and 5 bases at J, with 4 bases in the middle. CDR3 residues: CASSQNNEQFF. CDR3 bases: TGCGCCAGCAGCCAAAACAATGAGCAGTTCTTC.

V and J are TRBV4-1 and TRBJ1-4; D remains ambiguous. This CDR3 spans 15 amino acids. Germline CDR1 MGHRA, CDR2 YSYEKL. V was trimmed by 0 bases and J by 0 bases, leaving 5 bases between them. The CDR3 DNA is TGCGCCAGCAGCCAAGACTGGGCAACTAATGAAAAACTGTTTTTT. As protein: CASSQDWATNEKLFF.

The chain recombines TRBV25-1 with TRBJ2-3, with a possible D match to TRBD1 (6 bases). The CDR3 sequence is 14 residues long. With 1 base removed from V and 6 bases from J, the gap between germline ends came to 11 bases. Germline V gene data show CDR1 as MGHDK and CDR2 as SYGVNS. The CDR3 is CASSEFPRGDTQYF. In DNA, the CDR3 is TGTGCCAGCAGTGAATTCCCTAGGGGGGATACGCAGTATTTT. Filled out from reference TRBV25-1 and TRBJ2-3, the complete variable domain reads EADIYQTPRYLVIGTGKKITLECSQTMGHDKMYWYQQDPGMELHLIHYSYGVNSTEKGDLSSESTVSRIRTEHFPLTLESARPSHTSQYLCASSEFPRGDTQYFGPGTRLTVL.

This chain links TRBV28 with TRBJ1-1; TRBD1 is a possible D gene (5 bases). The CDR3 totals 13 residues. The V and J ends lost 6 bases and 1 base respectively, with 9 bases between them. Per the germline V gene, CDR1 is MDHEN and CDR2 is SYDVKM. The CDR3 region has the DNA TGTGCCAGCAGCTCTGGGGGGAACACTGAAGCTTTCTTT. Its translation is CASSSGGNTEAFF.

This chain uses TRBV7-2 with TRBJ1-1; TRBD1 matches at 8 bases. The V segment lost 0 bases and the J segment 6 bases; nucleotides outside the gene matches: 3. Germline CDR1 and CDR2: SGHTA and FQGNSA. The length of the CDR3 is 14 residues. CDR3 amino acids: CASSLAGTGSEAFF. The CDR3 nucleotides are TGTGCCAGCAGCTTAGCGGGGACAGGCTCTGAAGCTTTCTTT.